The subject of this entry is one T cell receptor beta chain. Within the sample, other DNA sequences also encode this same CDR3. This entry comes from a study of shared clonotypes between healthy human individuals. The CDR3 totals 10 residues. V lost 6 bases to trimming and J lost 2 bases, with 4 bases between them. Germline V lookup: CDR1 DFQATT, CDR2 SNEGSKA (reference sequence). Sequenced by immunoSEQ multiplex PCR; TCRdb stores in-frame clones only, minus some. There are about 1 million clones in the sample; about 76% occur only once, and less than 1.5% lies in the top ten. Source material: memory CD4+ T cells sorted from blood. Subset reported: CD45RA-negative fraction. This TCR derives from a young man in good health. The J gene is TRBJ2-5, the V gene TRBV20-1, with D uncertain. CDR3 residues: CSAGQETQYF. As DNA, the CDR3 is TGCAGTGCGGGGCAAGAGACCCAGTACTTC.